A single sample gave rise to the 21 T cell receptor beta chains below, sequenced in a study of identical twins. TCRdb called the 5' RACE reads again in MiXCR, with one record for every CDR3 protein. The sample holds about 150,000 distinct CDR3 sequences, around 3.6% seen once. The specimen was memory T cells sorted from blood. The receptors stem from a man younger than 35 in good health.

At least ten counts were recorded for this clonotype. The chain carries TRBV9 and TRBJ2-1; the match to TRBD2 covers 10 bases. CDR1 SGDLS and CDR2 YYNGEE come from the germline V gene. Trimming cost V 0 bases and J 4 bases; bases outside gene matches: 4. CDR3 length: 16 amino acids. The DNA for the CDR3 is TGTGCCAGCAGCGTAGTGGGACTAGCGCTATACAATGAGCAGTTCTTC. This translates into CASSVVGLALYNEQFF.

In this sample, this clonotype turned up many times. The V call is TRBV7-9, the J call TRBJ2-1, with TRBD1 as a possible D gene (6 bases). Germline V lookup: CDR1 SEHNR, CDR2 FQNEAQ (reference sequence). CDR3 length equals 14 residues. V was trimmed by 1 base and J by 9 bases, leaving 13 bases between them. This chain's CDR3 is CASSLVWGRSEQFF. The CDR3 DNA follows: TGTGCCAGCAGCTTAGTTTGGGGGCGGAGTGAGCAGTTCTTC.

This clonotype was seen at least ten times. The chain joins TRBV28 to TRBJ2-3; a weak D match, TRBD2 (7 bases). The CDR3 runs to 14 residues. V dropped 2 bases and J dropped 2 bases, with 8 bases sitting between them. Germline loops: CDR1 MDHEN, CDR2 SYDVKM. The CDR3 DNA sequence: TGTGCCAGCAGTTTAGCGGGGGCCACAGATACGCAGTATTTT. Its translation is CASSLAGATDTQYF.

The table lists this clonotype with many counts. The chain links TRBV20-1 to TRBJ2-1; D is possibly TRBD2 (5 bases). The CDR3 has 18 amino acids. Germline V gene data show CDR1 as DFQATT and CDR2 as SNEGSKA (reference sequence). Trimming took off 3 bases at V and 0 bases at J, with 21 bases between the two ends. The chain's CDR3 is CSARVSGPGATSYNEQFF. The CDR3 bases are TGCAGTGCTAGGGTCAGCGGTCCTGGAGCGACCTCCTACAATGAGCAGTTCTTC.

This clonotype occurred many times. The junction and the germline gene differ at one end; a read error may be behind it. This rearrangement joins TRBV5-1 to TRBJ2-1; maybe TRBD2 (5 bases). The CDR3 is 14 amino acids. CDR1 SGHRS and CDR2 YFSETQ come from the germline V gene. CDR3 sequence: CASSSPYRRSGWDF. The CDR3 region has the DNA TGCGCCAGCAGCTCTCCTTATAGGAGGTCGGGCTGGGACTTC.

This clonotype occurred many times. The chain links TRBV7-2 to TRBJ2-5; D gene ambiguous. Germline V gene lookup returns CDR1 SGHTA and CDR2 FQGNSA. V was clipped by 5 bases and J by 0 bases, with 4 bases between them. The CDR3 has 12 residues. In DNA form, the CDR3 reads TGTGCCAGCAGCCAAAACCAAGAGACCCAGTACTTC. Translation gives CASSQNQETQYF.

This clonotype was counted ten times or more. CDR3 residues: CASSLGGPMNTEAFF. CDR3 nucleotides: TGTGCCAGCAGCTTGGGGGGGCCGATGAACACTGAAGCTTTCTTT. The gene calls are TRBV5-6 and TRBJ1-1, with D possibly TRBD1 on 6 matching bases. V lost 0 bases and J lost 0, with 9 bases in between. CDR1 and CDR2 (germline): SGHDT, YYEEEE. The CDR3 is 15 residues long.

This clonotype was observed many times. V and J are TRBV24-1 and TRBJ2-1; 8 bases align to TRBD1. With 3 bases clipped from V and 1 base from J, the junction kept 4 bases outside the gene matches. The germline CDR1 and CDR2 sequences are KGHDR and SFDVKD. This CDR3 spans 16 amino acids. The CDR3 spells CATSDRTGKSYNEQFF. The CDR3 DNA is TGTGCCACCAGTGATCGGACAGGGAAATCCTACAATGAGCAGTTCTTC.

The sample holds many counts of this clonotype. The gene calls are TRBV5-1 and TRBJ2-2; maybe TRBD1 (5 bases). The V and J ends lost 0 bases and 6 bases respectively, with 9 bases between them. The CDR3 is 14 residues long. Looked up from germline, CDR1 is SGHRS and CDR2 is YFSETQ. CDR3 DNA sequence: TGCGCCAGCAGCTTGGTGTCAGGGTCCGGGGAGCTGTTTTTT. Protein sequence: CASSLVSGSGELFF.

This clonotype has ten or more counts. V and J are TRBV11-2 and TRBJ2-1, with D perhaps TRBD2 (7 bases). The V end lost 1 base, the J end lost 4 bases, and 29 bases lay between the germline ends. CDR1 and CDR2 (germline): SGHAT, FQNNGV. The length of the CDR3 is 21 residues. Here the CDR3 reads CASSLVGGAGSGAARYNEQFF. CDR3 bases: TGTGCCAGCAGCTTAGTAGGGGGGGCCGGTAGCGGAGCTGCTCGGTACAATGAGCAGTTCTTC.

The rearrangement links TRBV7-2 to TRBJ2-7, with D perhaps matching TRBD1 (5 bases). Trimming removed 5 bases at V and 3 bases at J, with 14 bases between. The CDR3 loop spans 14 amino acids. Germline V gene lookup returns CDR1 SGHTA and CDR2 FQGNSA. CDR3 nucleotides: TGTGCCAGCAGCCGGGCAGGGTTTAACTACGAGCAGTACTTC. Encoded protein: CASSRAGFNYEQYF.

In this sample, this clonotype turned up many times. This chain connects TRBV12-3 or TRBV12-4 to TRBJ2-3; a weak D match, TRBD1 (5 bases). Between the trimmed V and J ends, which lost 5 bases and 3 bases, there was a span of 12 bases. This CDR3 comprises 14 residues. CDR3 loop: CASSGNRRTDTQYF. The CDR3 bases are TGTGCCAGCAGTGGTAACAGGCGTACAGATACGCAGTATTTT.

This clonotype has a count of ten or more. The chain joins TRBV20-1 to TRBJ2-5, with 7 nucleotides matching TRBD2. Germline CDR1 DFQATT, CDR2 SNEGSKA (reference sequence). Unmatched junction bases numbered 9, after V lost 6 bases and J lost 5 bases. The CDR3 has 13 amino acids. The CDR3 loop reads CSAGGSLGETQYF. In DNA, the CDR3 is TGCAGTGCGGGGGGGAGTCTAGGCGAGACCCAGTACTTC.

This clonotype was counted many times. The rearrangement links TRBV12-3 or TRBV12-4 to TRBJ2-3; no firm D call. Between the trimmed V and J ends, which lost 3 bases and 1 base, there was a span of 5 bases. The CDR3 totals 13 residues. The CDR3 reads CASSFVGTDTQYF. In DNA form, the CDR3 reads TGTGCCAGCAGTTTCGTCGGCACAGATACGCAGTATTTT.

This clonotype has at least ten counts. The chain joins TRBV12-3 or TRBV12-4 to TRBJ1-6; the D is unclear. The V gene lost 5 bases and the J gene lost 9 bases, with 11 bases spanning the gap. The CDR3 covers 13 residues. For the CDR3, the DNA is TGTGCCAGCAGTCTTAGAGGATTTTCACCCCTCCACTTT. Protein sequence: CASSLRGFSPLHF.

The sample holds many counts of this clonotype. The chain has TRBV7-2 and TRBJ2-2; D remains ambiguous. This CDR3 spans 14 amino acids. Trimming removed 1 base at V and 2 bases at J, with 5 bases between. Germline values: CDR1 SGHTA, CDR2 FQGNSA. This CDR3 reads CASSLELNTGELFF. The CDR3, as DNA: TGTGCCAGCAGCTTAGAACTCAACACCGGGGAGCTGTTTTTT.

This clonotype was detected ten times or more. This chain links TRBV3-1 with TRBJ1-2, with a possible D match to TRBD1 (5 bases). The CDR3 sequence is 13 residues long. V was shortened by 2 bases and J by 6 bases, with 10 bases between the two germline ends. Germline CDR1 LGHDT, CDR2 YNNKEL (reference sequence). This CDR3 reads CASSQRGSDGYTF. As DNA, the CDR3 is TGTGCCAGCAGCCAAAGGGGTTCGGATGGCTACACCTTC. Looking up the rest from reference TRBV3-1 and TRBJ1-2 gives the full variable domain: DTAVSQTPKYLVTQMGNDKSIKCEQNLGHDTMYWYKQDSKKFLKIMFSYNNKELIINETVPNRFSPKSPDKAHLNLHINSLELGDSAVYFCASSQRGSDGYTFGSGTRLTVV.

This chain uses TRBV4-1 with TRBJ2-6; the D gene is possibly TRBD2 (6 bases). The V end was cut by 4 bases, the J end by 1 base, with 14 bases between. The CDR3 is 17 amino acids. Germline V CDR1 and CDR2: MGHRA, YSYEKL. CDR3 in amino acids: CASSPQNAGSGANVLTF. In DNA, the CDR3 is TGCGCCAGCAGCCCACAAAACGCGGGGTCTGGGGCCAACGTCCTGACTTTC.

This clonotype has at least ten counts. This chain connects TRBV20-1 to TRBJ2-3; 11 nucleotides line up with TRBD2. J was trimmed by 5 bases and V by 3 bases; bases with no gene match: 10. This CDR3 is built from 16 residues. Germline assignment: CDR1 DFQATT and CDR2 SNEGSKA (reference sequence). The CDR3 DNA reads TGCAGTGCTAGTGGCGCTAGCGGGAGGCGGAGAGATACGCAGTATTTT. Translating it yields CSASGASGRRRDTQYF.

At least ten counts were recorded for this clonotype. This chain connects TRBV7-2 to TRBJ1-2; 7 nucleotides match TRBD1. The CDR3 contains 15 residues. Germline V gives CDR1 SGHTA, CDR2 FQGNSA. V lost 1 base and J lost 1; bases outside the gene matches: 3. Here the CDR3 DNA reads TGTGCCAGCAGCTTAGTTGCAGGGGGTAACTATGGCTACACCTTC. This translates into CASSLVAGGNYGYTF.

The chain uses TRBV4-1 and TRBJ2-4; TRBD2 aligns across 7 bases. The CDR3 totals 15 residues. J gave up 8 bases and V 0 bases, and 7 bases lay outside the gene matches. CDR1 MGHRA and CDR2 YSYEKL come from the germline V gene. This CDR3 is CASSQEGREYYIQYF. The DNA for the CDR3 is TGCGCCAGCAGCCAAGAAGGGCGGGAGTATTACATTCAGTACTTC.